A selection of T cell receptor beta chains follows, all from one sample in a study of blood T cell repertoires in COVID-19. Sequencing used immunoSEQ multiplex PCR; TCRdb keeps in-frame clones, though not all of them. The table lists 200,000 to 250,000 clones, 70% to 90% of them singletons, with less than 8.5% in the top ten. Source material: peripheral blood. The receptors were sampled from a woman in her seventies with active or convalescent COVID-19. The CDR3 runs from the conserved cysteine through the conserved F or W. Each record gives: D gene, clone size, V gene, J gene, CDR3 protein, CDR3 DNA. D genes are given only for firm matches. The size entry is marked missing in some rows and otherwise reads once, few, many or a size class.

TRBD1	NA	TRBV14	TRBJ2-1	CASSTQQGAPYNEQFF	TGTGCCAGCAGCACCCAACAGGGGGCGCCTTACAATGAGCAGTTCTTC
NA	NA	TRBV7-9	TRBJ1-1	CASSLTSTTEAFF	TGTGCCAGCAGCTTGACATCTACCACTGAAGCTTTCTTT
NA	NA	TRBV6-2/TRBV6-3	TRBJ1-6	CASSSDSLVGNSPLHF	TGTGCCAGCAGTTCAGACAGCCTGGTTGGGAATTCACCCCTCCACTTT
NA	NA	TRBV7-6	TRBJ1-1	CASSATGTEAFF	TGTGCCAGCAGCGCTACAGGGACTGAAGCTTTCTTT
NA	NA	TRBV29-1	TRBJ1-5	CSVAGSNQPQHF	TGCAGCGTTGCCGGTAGCAATCAGCCCCAGCATTTT
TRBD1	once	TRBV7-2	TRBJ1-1	CASSRDRVVTEAFF	TGTGCCAGCAGCCGTGACAGGGTTGTCACTGAAGCTTTCTTT
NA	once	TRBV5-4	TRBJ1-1	CASSLGTQLNTEAFF	TGTGCCAGCAGCTTAGGGACACAATTGAACACTGAAGCTTTCTTT
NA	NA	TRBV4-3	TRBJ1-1	CASSQESGERNTEAFF	TGCGCCAGCAGCCAAGAATCGGGAGAAAGGAACACTGAAGCTTTCTTT
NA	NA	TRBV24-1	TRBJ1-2	CATSDGAARLDGYTF	TGTGCCACCAGTGATGGGGCGGCGCGGTTGGATGGCTACACCTTC
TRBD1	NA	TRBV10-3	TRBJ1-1	CAISPTGEWTEAFF	TGTGCCATCAGTCCTACAGGGGAGTGGACTGAAGCTTTCTTT
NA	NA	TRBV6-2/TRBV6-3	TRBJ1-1	CASSRGSKAFF	TGTGCCAGCAGCCGGGGCTCTAAGGCTTTCTTT
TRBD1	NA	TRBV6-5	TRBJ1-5	CASRGTGQGPQHF	TGTGCCAGCAGAGGGACAGGTCAAGGCCCCCAGCATTTT
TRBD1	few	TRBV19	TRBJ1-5	CASSRSGQGGAYSNQPQHF	TGTGCCAGTAGTCGCAGCGGACAGGGAGGCGCGTATAGCAATCAGCCCCAGCATTTT
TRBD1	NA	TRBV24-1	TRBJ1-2	CATSVGTVNYGYTF	TGTGCCACCAGTGTCGGGACAGTTAACTATGGCTACACCTTC
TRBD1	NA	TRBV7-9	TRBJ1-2	CASSPLRTGDGYTF	TGTGCCAGCAGCCCCCTCCGGACAGGGGATGGCTACACCTTC
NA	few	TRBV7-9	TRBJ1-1	CASSHSNTEAFF	TGTGCCAGCAGCCATTCGAACACTGAAGCTTTCTTT
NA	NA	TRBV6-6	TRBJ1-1	CASYPGGGEAFF	TGTGCCAGCTATCCGGGGGGCGGTGAAGCTTTCTTT
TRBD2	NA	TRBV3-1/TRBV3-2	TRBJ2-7	CASSPDLAGGYEQYF	TGTGCCAGCAGCCCGGACCTAGCGGGGGGTTACGAGCAGTACTTC
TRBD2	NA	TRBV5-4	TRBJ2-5	CASSRGLAGVQETQYF	TGTGCCAGCAGCCGGGGACTAGCGGGGGTACAAGAGACCCAGTACTTC
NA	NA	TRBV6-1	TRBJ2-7	CASSETTYEQYF	TGTGCCAGCAGTGAAACAACCTACGAGCAGTACTTC
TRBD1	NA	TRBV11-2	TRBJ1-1	CASSFPTGMNTEAFF	TGTGCCAGCAGCTTCCCGACAGGGATGAACACTGAAGCTTTCTTT
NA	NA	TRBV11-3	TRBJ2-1	CASSLETSEQFF	TGTGCCAGCAGCTTAGAAACTAGCGAGCAGTTCTTC
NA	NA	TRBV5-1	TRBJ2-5	CASSTPYQETQYF	TGCGCCAGCAGCACACCGTATCAAGAGACCCAGTACTTC
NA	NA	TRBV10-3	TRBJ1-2	CAISETPNRDGYTF	TGTGCCATCAGTGAGACCCCGAACAGGGATGGCTACACCTTC
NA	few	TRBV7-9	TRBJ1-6	CASSPPGERDSPLHF	TGTGCCAGCAGTCCCCCCGGGGAAAGGGATTCACCCCTCCACTTT
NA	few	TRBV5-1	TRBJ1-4	CASSGGKSDDNEKLFF	TGCGCCAGCAGTGGGGGCAAGTCAGACGATAATGAAAAACTGTTTTTT
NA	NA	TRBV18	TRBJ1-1	CASSWGRTAEAFF	TGTGCCAGCTCATGGGGCAGGACAGCGGAAGCTTTCTTT
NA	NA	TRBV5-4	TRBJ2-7	CASSLVTKTYEQYF	TGTGCCAGCAGCTTAGTTACTAAAACCTACGAGCAGTACTTC
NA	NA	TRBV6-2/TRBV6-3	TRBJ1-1	CASSSYQQGLAEAFF	TGTGCCAGCAGTTCCTACCAGCAGGGGCTCGCTGAAGCTTTCTTT
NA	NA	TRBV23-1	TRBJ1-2	CASGLRGGPMSYTF	TGCGCCTCCGGCCTAAGAGGCGGCCCGATGAGCTACACCTTC
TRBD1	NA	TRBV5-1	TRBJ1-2	CASSFETGRNYGYTF	TGCGCCAGCAGCTTTGAGACAGGGCGTAACTATGGCTACACCTTC